This record looks at one TCR beta chain sequence and its context. Its antigen is as yet unknown. The record originates from a study of CD8 T cells in ankylosing spondylitis. Via MiXCR, TCRdb re-called the 5' RACE reads, giving one row per CDR3 protein. Among about 36,000 distinct CDR3 sequences, roughly 11% were seen once, and the ten largest hold 20% to 25%. The study's findings and limits: Several highly homologous variants made up a TCR beta motif, and this motif appeared characteristic of ankylosing spondylitis blood. The disease-linked clones had a CD8+ phenotype and low blood frequencies. Existing reports had already noted some motif variants in reactive arthritis synovial fluid and blood. Clones tied to disease were said to be significantly enriched in matched ankylosing spondylitis synovial fluid.

V shed 1 base and J shed 6 bases, with 10 bases lying between them. The CDR3 length is 14 residues. Germline CDR1 is SGHAT and CDR2 is FQNNGV. The TCR originated in a male donor with ankylosing spondylitis. The V and J genes are TRBV11-2 and TRBJ2-1, with D possibly TRBD2 on 6 matching bases. The sequencing input was synovial fluid, either unsorted or a sorted T cell fraction (not recorded which). In nucleotides, the CDR3 is TGTGCCAGCAGCTTAGTAACGGGACTCAATGAGCAGTTCTTC. Translating gives CASSLVTGLNEQFF. Drawing the rest from reference TRBV11-2 and TRBJ2-1, the complete variable domain is EAGVAQSPRYKIIEKRQSVAFWCNPISGHATLYWYQQILGQGPKLLIQFQNNGVVDDSQLPKDRFSAERLKGVDSTLKIQPAKLEDSAVYLCASSLVTGLNEQFFGPGTRLTVL.